A selection of T cell receptor beta chains follows, all from one sample in a study of tumor-infiltrating lymphocytes in primary liver carcinoma. TCRdb fed the multiplex PCR reads into MiXCR, producing one record per CDR3 protein. In the table there are about 100,000 distinct CDR3 sequences, roughly 69% of which are singletons. The sequencing input was liver tumor tissue from sampling region 5. These receptors were taken from a woman aged 55-69 years with primary liver carcinoma and hepatitis B virus infection. Both conserved end residues are part of each CDR3. The order of the fields is clone size, J gene, V gene, D gene, CDR3 DNA, CDR3 protein. The D gene is left open where the match is weak. Size values are once, few and many counts, or a class for expanded clones, and some rows have none.

abundance: NA
j_gene: TRBJ1-6
v_gene: TRBV12-3/TRBV12-4
d_gene: TRBD1
CDR3nt: TGTGCCACCAAATCACAGGGGTATAATTCACCCCTCCGCTTT
CDR3aa: CATKSQGYNSPLRF

abundance: many
j_gene: TRBJ1-4
v_gene: TRBV28
d_gene: NA
CDR3nt: TGTGCCAGCAGCCGGGCAGGCCATGAAAAACTGTTTTTT
CDR3aa: CASSRAGHEKLFF

abundance: few
j_gene: TRBJ2-3
v_gene: TRBV10-3
d_gene: TRBD2
CDR3nt: TGTGCCATCAGCCCTAGCGGGACTACAGATACGCAGTATTTT
CDR3aa: CAISPSGTTDTQYF

abundance: few
j_gene: TRBJ2-5
v_gene: TRBV5-1
d_gene: TRBD1
CDR3nt: TGCGCCAGCAGCTCGAACACAGGGGTTATTGAAGAGACCCAGTACTTC
CDR3aa: CASSSNTGVIEETQYF

abundance: NA
j_gene: TRBJ2-1
v_gene: TRBV11-2
d_gene: NA
CDR3nt: TGTGCCAGCAGTTTAGCCCTTAACTGCAATGAGCAGTTCTTC
CDR3aa: CASSLALNCNEQFF

abundance: few
j_gene: TRBJ2-4
v_gene: TRBV11-2
d_gene: NA
CDR3nt: TGTGCCAGCAGCTTAGAGGGTAGGGGACAGCGGGGAAACATTCGGTATTTC
CDR3aa: CASSLEGRGQRGNIRYF

abundance: NA
j_gene: TRBJ2-2
v_gene: TRBV11-3
d_gene: NA
CDR3nt: TGTGCTAGCACGGCTTTGGGGAAGCTGTTTTTT
CDR3aa: CASTALGKLFF

abundance: NA
j_gene: TRBJ2-7
v_gene: TRBV11-3
d_gene: NA
CDR3nt: TGTGACAGCGGGCAAGGGACATCGTCCGAGCAGTACTTC
CDR3aa: CDSGQGTSSEQYF

abundance: many
j_gene: TRBJ2-1
v_gene: TRBV5-6
d_gene: NA
CDR3nt: TGTGCCAGCAGCTTCCTAGCACGGTCCTACAATGAGCAGTTCTTC
CDR3aa: CASSFLARSYNEQFF

abundance: NA
j_gene: TRBJ2-1
v_gene: TRBV6-5
d_gene: TRBD1
CDR3nt: TGTGCCAGCAGGGGACAGGGGGGCTACAGTGTGCAGTTTTTC
CDR3aa: CASRGQGGYSVQFF

abundance: NA
j_gene: TRBJ1-2
v_gene: TRBV6-5
d_gene: TRBD1
CDR3nt: TGTGCCAGCAGTTGGACAGGGGGTCAGTCGGGTGCCCACACCTTC
CDR3aa: CASSWTGGQSGAHTF

abundance: NA
j_gene: TRBJ2-2
v_gene: TRBV6-2/TRBV6-3
d_gene: NA
CDR3nt: TGTGCCAGCAGTTACTCGAGTTTTCGGATAGATAACACAGGGGAGCTGTTTTTT
CDR3aa: CASSYSSFRIDNTGELFF

abundance: NA
j_gene: TRBJ2-7
v_gene: TRBV29-1
d_gene: TRBD2
CDR3nt: TGCATCGTCCGGGGACTAGCTGTAAACTCCTACGAGCAGTACTTC
CDR3aa: CIVRGLAVNSYEQYF

abundance: NA
j_gene: TRBJ2-6
v_gene: TRBV28
d_gene: NA
CDR3nt: TGTGCCAGCACGGCACCGCTCTCTGGGGCTAACGTCGTGACTTTC
CDR3aa: CASTAPLSGANVVTF

abundance: many
j_gene: TRBJ2-6
v_gene: TRBV6-5
d_gene: TRBD1
CDR3nt: TGTGCCAGCAGTTACCGGGCCGGGACAGTAGCTTCTGGGGCCAACGTCCTGACTTTC
CDR3aa: CASSYRAGTVASGANVLTF

abundance: NA
j_gene: TRBJ2-3
v_gene: TRBV29-1
d_gene: TRBD2
CDR3nt: TGCAGCACTAAGCTGCTAGCGGGGGTAGATACGCAGTATTTT
CDR3aa: CSTKLLAGVDTQYF

abundance: NA
j_gene: TRBJ2-5
v_gene: TRBV29-1
d_gene: NA
CDR3nt: TGCAGCTCGTCGAGGACTGCTCGAGAGACCCAGTACTTC
CDR3aa: CSSSRTARETQYF

abundance: NA
j_gene: TRBJ2-2
v_gene: TRBV6-1
d_gene: NA
CDR3nt: TGTGCCAGCCAAAAAGAAGATGGATCGAACACCGGGGAGCTGTTTTTT
CDR3aa: CASQKEDGSNTGELFF

abundance: few
j_gene: TRBJ1-5
v_gene: TRBV28
d_gene: NA
CDR3nt: TGTGCCAGCAGTTTAGGAAGGGGAGCAAAAGGCAATCAGCCCCAGCATTTT
CDR3aa: CASSLGRGAKGNQPQHF

abundance: many
j_gene: TRBJ2-2
v_gene: TRBV11-2
d_gene: TRBD2
CDR3nt: TGTGCCAGCAGCCCCTTTGTTGGACTAGCGGGAGCGGGCACCGGGGAGCTGTTTTTT
CDR3aa: CASSPFVGLAGAGTGELFF

abundance: NA
j_gene: TRBJ2-2
v_gene: TRBV11-2
d_gene: NA
CDR3nt: TGTGCCAGCAGCTTACACCTGAACATCGGGGAGCTGTTTTTT
CDR3aa: CASSLHLNIGELFF

abundance: few
j_gene: TRBJ2-2
v_gene: TRBV20-1
d_gene: TRBD2
CDR3nt: TGCAGTGCTACAGCGGGAGTAGGTACCGGGGAGCTGTTTTTT
CDR3aa: CSATAGVGTGELFF

abundance: NA
j_gene: TRBJ2-5
v_gene: TRBV20-1
d_gene: TRBD2
CDR3nt: TGCAGTGCAGGACTAGCGGGAGGGCAAGAGACCCAGTACTTC
CDR3aa: CSAGLAGGQETQYF

abundance: NA
j_gene: TRBJ1-5
v_gene: TRBV28
d_gene: NA
CDR3nt: TGTGCCAGCAGTTTGAGGGAACGGCATTATAGCAATCAGCCCCAGCATTTT
CDR3aa: CASSLRERHYSNQPQHF

abundance: few
j_gene: TRBJ2-7
v_gene: TRBV5-1
d_gene: TRBD2
CDR3nt: TGCGCCAGCAGCACAGGACTAGCGGTCTCCTACGAGCAGTACTTC
CDR3aa: CASSTGLAVSYEQYF

abundance: few
j_gene: TRBJ1-2
v_gene: TRBV29-1
d_gene: TRBD1
CDR3nt: TGCAACGTCCCCCCCTGGGACAGGGCGGGTGGCTACACCTTC
CDR3aa: CNVPPWDRAGGYTF

abundance: NA
j_gene: TRBJ1-1
v_gene: TRBV5-4
d_gene: NA
CDR3nt: TGTGCCAGCGGCTTGGCCGGAGACATTGGAACTGAAGCTTTCTTT
CDR3aa: CASGLAGDIGTEAFF

abundance: once
j_gene: TRBJ2-1
v_gene: TRBV11-3
d_gene: NA
CDR3nt: TGTGCCAGCAGCTCAGGAACTAGCAGGAAGCTTGAGCAGTTTTTC
CDR3aa: CASSSGTSRKLEQFF

abundance: NA
j_gene: TRBJ2-5
v_gene: TRBV11-2
d_gene: NA
CDR3nt: TGTGCCAGCGGCTTAGAATCCAAGGGGGTCCAGTACTTC
CDR3aa: CASGLESKGVQYF

abundance: NA
j_gene: TRBJ2-7
v_gene: TRBV6-1
d_gene: TRBD2
CDR3nt: TGCGCCAACAGTGAAGTGGCCGGGGGGGAGTTCTTGTGCGAGCAGTACTTC
CDR3aa: CANSEVAGGEFLCEQYF

abundance: NA
j_gene: TRBJ2-1
v_gene: TRBV11-2
d_gene: TRBD2
CDR3nt: TGTGCCAGCAGCTTAGGGGGACTAGACTACGATTGGCAGTTCTTC
CDR3aa: CASSLGGLDYDWQFF

abundance: NA
j_gene: TRBJ2-1
v_gene: TRBV29-1
d_gene: TRBD2
CDR3nt: TGCAGCGTAGGGTGGCTAGCGGGAGCTGGTGAGCAGTTCTTC
CDR3aa: CSVGWLAGAGEQFF

abundance: NA
j_gene: TRBJ2-3
v_gene: TRBV7-9
d_gene: NA
CDR3nt: TGTGCCAGCAGCTTACGGAGAGGGAGTGCAGATACGCAATATTTT
CDR3aa: CASSLRRGSADTQYF

abundance: NA
j_gene: TRBJ2-3
v_gene: TRBV6-5
d_gene: NA
CDR3nt: TGTGCCAGAAGTCCTAGTCCTCGTGGCGGTACGCAGTATTTT
CDR3aa: CARSPSPRGGTQYF

abundance: NA
j_gene: TRBJ2-2
v_gene: TRBV29-1
d_gene: NA
CDR3nt: TGTAGCGCCGAACGAAGGGGGAATACCGGGGAGCTGTTTTTT
CDR3aa: CSAERRGNTGELFF

abundance: many
j_gene: TRBJ1-2
v_gene: TRBV12-3/TRBV12-4
d_gene: NA
CDR3nt: TGTGCCAGCAGCTCAAGGGTAAACTATGGCTACACCTTC
CDR3aa: CASSSRVNYGYTF

abundance: NA
j_gene: TRBJ2-5
v_gene: TRBV4-2
d_gene: TRBD2
CDR3nt: TGTGCCAGCAGCCAAGATCTAACTAGCGGGAGTGAGACCCAGCACTTC
CDR3aa: CASSQDLTSGSETQHF

abundance: once
j_gene: TRBJ2-5
v_gene: TRBV29-1
d_gene: TRBD2
CDR3nt: TGCAGCCTCTGGACGGGGGGAACGGAGACCCAGTACTTC
CDR3aa: CSLWTGGTETQYF

abundance: NA
j_gene: TRBJ1-1
v_gene: TRBV11-2
d_gene: NA
CDR3nt: TGTGCGAGCAGCTTCCGACAAGCTGAAGCTTACTTT
CDR3aa: CASSFRQAEAYF

abundance: NA
j_gene: TRBJ2-5
v_gene: TRBV5-1
d_gene: NA
CDR3nt: TGCGCCAACAGCCCTGGAGGGAGTCAAGAGACCCAGTACTTC
CDR3aa: CANSPGGSQETQYF

abundance: NA
j_gene: TRBJ2-7
v_gene: TRBV4-1
d_gene: NA
CDR3nt: TGCGCCAGCAGCCCCGCGGGGAGAGTCTGCGAGCAGTACTTC
CDR3aa: CASSPAGRVCEQYF

abundance: many
j_gene: TRBJ2-5
v_gene: TRBV29-1
d_gene: TRBD2
CDR3nt: TGCAGCGTTGTGTTTTGGGCGGGAGTTAACCAAGAGACCCAGTACTTC
CDR3aa: CSVVFWAGVNQETQYF

abundance: many
j_gene: TRBJ2-7
v_gene: TRBV10-3
d_gene: TRBD2
CDR3nt: TGTGCCACCCTACTAGCGGGCACCTACGAGCAGTACTTC
CDR3aa: CATLLAGTYEQYF

abundance: NA
j_gene: TRBJ1-1
v_gene: TRBV6-5
d_gene: TRBD1
CDR3nt: TGTGCCAGCAGGCCTCGACAGGGGAGAGGGAACACTGAAGCTCTCTTT
CDR3aa: CASRPRQGRGNTEALF

abundance: many
j_gene: TRBJ2-5
v_gene: TRBV6-1
d_gene: NA
CDR3nt: TGTGCCAGCGGTAGGACAACCTCTGGGGAGACCCAGTACTTC
CDR3aa: CASGRTTSGETQYF

abundance: NA
j_gene: TRBJ1-4
v_gene: TRBV2
d_gene: NA
CDR3nt: TGTGCCAGCAGCGAGACAACATCTAATGAAAAACTGTTTTTT
CDR3aa: CASSETTSNEKLFF

abundance: few
j_gene: TRBJ2-1
v_gene: TRBV15
d_gene: TRBD2
CDR3nt: TGTGCCACCAGCAGAGCGGGAGGGGACTACAATGAGCAGTTCTTC
CDR3aa: CATSRAGGDYNEQFF

abundance: NA
j_gene: TRBJ2-3
v_gene: TRBV11-2
d_gene: NA
CDR3nt: TGTGCCTGCAGCTTAGGGGGACTAACGTACACGACAGATACGCAGTGTTTT
CDR3aa: CACSLGGLTYTTDTQCF

abundance: NA
j_gene: TRBJ2-3
v_gene: TRBV11-2
d_gene: NA
CDR3nt: TGTGCCAGCAGGGGGGTAGTGGGGGCCACAGATGCGCAGTATTTT
CDR3aa: CASRGVVGATDAQYF

abundance: NA
j_gene: TRBJ2-2
v_gene: TRBV6-2/TRBV6-3
d_gene: NA
CDR3nt: TGTGCCAGCAGTTCTGGAGTGTCCGGGGAGCTGTTTTTC
CDR3aa: CASSSGVSGELFF

abundance: medium-sized
j_gene: TRBJ2-3
v_gene: TRBV29-1
d_gene: NA
CDR3nt: TGCAGCGTTGACGAACTAGCAGCAGATACGCAGTATTTT
CDR3aa: CSVDELAADTQYF